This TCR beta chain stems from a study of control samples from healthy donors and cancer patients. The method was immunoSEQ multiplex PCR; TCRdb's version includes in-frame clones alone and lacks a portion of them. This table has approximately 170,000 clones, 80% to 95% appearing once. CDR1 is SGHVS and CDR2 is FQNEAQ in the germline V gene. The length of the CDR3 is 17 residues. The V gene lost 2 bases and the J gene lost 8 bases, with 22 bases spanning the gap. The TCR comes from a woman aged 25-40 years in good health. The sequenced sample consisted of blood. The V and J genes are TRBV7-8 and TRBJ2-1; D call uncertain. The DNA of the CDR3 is TGTGCCAGCAGCTTATCCCCGGACCCAGCGACGCCGTATGAGCAGTTCTTC. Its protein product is CASSLSPDPATPYEQFF.